This TCR beta chain was sequenced in a study of T-cell memory formation after mild COVID-19. The CDR3 has 14 residues. Germline assignment: CDR1 MDHEN and CDR2 SYDVKM. V shed 2 bases and J shed 4 bases, with 11 bases lying between them. TCR alpha and TCR beta cDNA libraries carrying sample barcodes and UMIs came from 5'RACE with constant-segment primers. MiXCR was run by TCRdb on the 5' RACE reads, yielding one entry per CDR3 protein. The sample lists more than 350,000 distinct CDR3 sequences, 15% to 20% seen once, with 20% to 25% in the top ten. This clonotype was counted between two and nine times. This clonotype was sampled from a man between 18 and 35 years old who had mild COVID-19 (a few samples of this study predate the infection). Cell type and time point are not known. Sequenced material: PBMCs or a T cell subset sorted from them (not recorded which). This sequence joins TRBV28 and TRBJ1-2; possible D gene TRBD1, 6 bases. CDR3 loop: CASSLGDTTYGYTF. The CDR3 coding sequence is TGTGCCAGCAGTTTAGGGGACACTACCTATGGCTACACCTTC.